This passage covers 29 T cell receptor beta chains from one sample sequenced in a study of early T cells in non-severe SARS-CoV-2 infection (dated by TCRdb to the early 2020s). Libraries were prepared through 5' RACE. These reads were obtained on a NextSeq 500. TCRdb took the public reads, trimmed them with fastp at Q25, ran MiXCR for clone calling and kept in-frame beta chains. A single entry per CDR3 protein holds the most common genes and DNA from its merged rows. Across this sample there are tens of thousands of distinct CDR3 sequences, with 4.5% to 7.5% seen only once. The ten biggest clones cover 3% to 3.5% of the sample. Material: whole blood, obtained at baseline. These receptors were taken from an adult who was a healthcare worker with PCR-confirmed SARS-CoV-2 infection or an uninfected control (not recorded which).

This clonotype was detected ten times or more. The chain links TRBV24-1 to TRBJ2-3; the D gene is possibly TRBD1 (6 bases). Germline CDR1 is KGHDR and CDR2 is SFDVKD. The germline V and J ends were trimmed by 3 bases and 5 bases, with 14 bases remaining between them. CDR3 length: 15 residues. The CDR3 sequence: CATSDGTGSGDTQYF. The CDR3 coding sequence is TGTGCCACCAGTGATGGAACAGGGTCTGGAGATACGCAGTATTTT.

This chain uses TRBV11-2 with TRBJ2-5, with a tentative D call TRBD2 (7 bases). Trimming took 6 bases from V and 4 from J, leaving 15 bases between them. Germline CDR1 reads SGHAT; CDR2 reads FQNNGV. The CDR3 is 14 residues long. CDR3 amino acids: CASSPVGGAETQYF. CDR3 DNA: TGTGCCAGCAGTCCGGTAGGGGGGGCAGAGACCCAGTACTTC.

V is TRBV10-3 and J is TRBJ2-1; D call uncertain. Germline CDR1 ENHRY, CDR2 SYGVKD. Trimming pared 3 bases from V and 7 bases from J, leaving 7 bases between. The CDR3 sequence is 12 residues long. This CDR3 reads CAISEGSNEQFF. CDR3 nucleotides: TGTGCCATCAGTGAAGGGTCAAATGAGCAGTTCTTC.

This clonotype was observed many times. The chain is built from TRBV29-1 and TRBJ2-7; D is unresolved. The CDR3 is 13 amino acids. V lost 2 bases and J 6 bases, leaving 14 bases between the germline ends. Germline V CDR1 and CDR2: SQVTM, ANQGSEA. CDR3 bases: TGCAGCGTTGAAATAACTCCTGTGGGCGAGCAGTACTTC. Translating gives CSVEITPVGEQYF.

This clonotype was seen at least ten times. The chain is built from TRBV20-1 and TRBJ2-1; D is possibly TRBD2 (6 bases). V shed 0 bases and J shed 5 bases, with 11 bases lying between them. This CDR3 is built from 14 residues. Germline V gives CDR1 DFQATT, CDR2 SNEGSKA (reference sequence). In DNA form, the CDR3 reads TGCAGTGCTAGAGATCCTAGCGCGAACAATGAGCAGTTCTTC. Translated, it gives CSARDPSANNEQFF.

This clonotype was seen ten or more times. The rearrangement uses TRBV28 and TRBJ2-7; TRBD2 agrees at 10 bases. The CDR3 runs to 17 residues. Germline assignment: CDR1 MDHEN and CDR2 SYDVKM. V dropped 1 base and J dropped 6; count of bases not matched to a gene: 12. The CDR3 reads CASSLLLAGSRPGEQYF. For the CDR3, the DNA is TGTGCCAGCAGTTTATTACTAGCGGGATCCCGCCCTGGCGAGCAGTACTTC.

As regards this clonotype: This may come from a read error, since a much larger clone is one base off. This chain joins TRBV27 and TRBJ1-6; no clear D gene. Germline V gene data show CDR1 as MNHEY and CDR2 as SMNVEV (reference sequence). This CDR3 spans 17 amino acids. CDR3 nucleotides: TGTGCCAGCAGTTTAGGTCGCTTTGGCACTGATAATGCACCCCTCCACTTT. It specifies CASSLGRFGTDNAPLHF.

The sample holds a few counts of this clonotype. This chain joins TRBV20-1 and TRBJ1-1; weak D call: TRBD1 (5 bases). Per germline, CDR1 DFQATT and CDR2 SNEGSKA (reference sequence). The CDR3 spans 12 residues. CDR3 sequence (DNA): TGCAGCCGGGACGGGGGGTACACTGAAGCTTTCTTT. Protein: CSRDGGYTEAFF.

This clonotype has a count of ten or more. This chain uses TRBV7-9 with TRBJ2-7, with D perhaps TRBD2 (5 bases). The germline CDR1 and CDR2 sequences are SEHNR and FQNEAQ (reference sequence). The CDR3 sequence is 13 residues long. The V and J ends lost 3 bases and 3 bases respectively, with 9 bases between them. The chain's CDR3 is CASSFDGLYEQYF. CDR3 DNA sequence: TGTGCCAGCAGCTTTGACGGACTCTACGAGCAGTACTTC.

This clonotype was found a few times. The chain couples TRBV15 to TRBJ2-1, with 7 bases fitting TRBD1. After removal of 5 bases from V and 4 bases from J, the junction contained 11 bases not matched to a gene. The length of the CDR3 is 16 residues. Germline V gives CDR1 LNHNV, CDR2 YYDKDF (reference sequence). As DNA, the CDR3 is TGTGCCACCAGCGAGATCGACAGGGTCGCGTACAATGAGCAGTTCTTC. Translated, it gives CATSEIDRVAYNEQFF.

This clonotype has ten or more counts. The J gene is TRBJ1-1, the V gene TRBV6-1; D might be TRBD1 (5 bases). This CDR3 has 12 amino acids. The V gene lost 10 bases and the J gene lost 7 bases, with 16 bases spanning the gap. In germline, CDR1 is MNHNS, CDR2 SASEGT. This CDR3 is CATHGGFGEAFF. The CDR3 DNA sequence: TGTGCCACCCATGGGGGGTTCGGTGAAGCTTTCTTT.

The J gene is TRBJ2-3, the V gene TRBV12-3 or TRBV12-4, with a weak D call TRBD2 (5 bases). The V end was cut by 5 bases, the J end by 4 bases, with 10 bases between. This CDR3 contains 13 residues. In DNA form, the CDR3 reads TGTGCCAGCAGTCCCGCGGGCGCAGATACGCAGTATTTT. This encodes CASSPAGADTQYF.

This chain joins TRBV7-3 and TRBJ2-7; TRBD1 aligns across 10 bases. Losses at the gene ends were 4 bases for V and 4 bases for J; bases not matched to a gene: 1. Germline values: CDR1 SGHTA, CDR2 FQGTGA. The CDR3 contains 13 residues. In nucleotides, the CDR3 is TGTGCCAGCAGCTCGGACAGGGGGTACGAGCAGTACTTC. It yields the protein CASSSDRGYEQYF.

This clonotype was observed many times. This chain joins TRBV7-9 and TRBJ2-1; D could derive from TRBD1 or TRBD2 (6 bases each). The germline V and J ends were trimmed by 6 bases and 2 bases, with 26 bases remaining between them. Germline lookup yields CDR1 SEHNR and CDR2 FQNEAQ (reference sequence). The CDR3 extends over 19 amino acids. DNA for the CDR3: TGTGCCAGCAGTCGCGGACAGCTAGGGAGCGGGTTAGCCTACAATGAGCAGTTCTTC. As protein: CASSRGQLGSGLAYNEQFF.

This clonotype was seen repeatedly, ten times or more. J is TRBJ1-1 and V is TRBV29-1; D gene unclear. CDR1 and CDR2 (germline): SQVTM, ANQGSEA. Between the trimmed V and J ends, which lost 3 bases and 1 base, there was a span of 9 bases. This CDR3 is built from 13 residues. The chain's CDR3 is CSVETQPNTEAFF. CDR3 bases: TGCAGCGTTGAGACGCAGCCGAACACTGAAGCTTTCTTT. The full variable domain, rest sourced from reference TRBV29-1 and TRBJ1-1, is SAVISQKPSRDICQRGTSLTIQCQVDSQVTMMFWYRQQPGQSLTLIATANQGSEATYESGFVIDKFPISRPNLTFSTLTVSNMSPEDSSIYLCSVETQPNTEAFFGQGTRLTVV.

This clonotype was seen many times. This chain joins TRBV10-2 and TRBJ1-1; a weak D match, TRBD1 (6 bases). Trimming left V 7 bases short and J 5 bases short, with 11 bases between. The CDR3 contains 12 residues. CDR1 is WSHSY, CDR2 SAAADI, per germline. CDR3 protein: CASNRGGTEAFF. CDR3 DNA sequence: TGCGCCAGCAATAGGGGGGGAACTGAAGCTTTCTTT.

In this sample, this clonotype turned up many times. This sequence joins TRBV20-1 and TRBJ2-1; 7 bases fit TRBD1. This CDR3 spans 13 amino acids. V trimming: 7 bases; J trimming: 0 bases; junction bases outside the gene matches: 3. Germline values: CDR1 DFQATT, CDR2 SNEGSKA (reference sequence). The CDR3 DNA sequence: TGCAGTGAACAGGGGCTCTCCTACAATGAGCAGTTCTTC. Translated: CSEQGLSYNEQFF.

This clonotype was picked up many times. The gene calls are TRBV15 and TRBJ2-5, with D perhaps TRBD2 (7 bases). Looked up from germline, CDR1 is LNHNV and CDR2 is YYDKDF (reference sequence). The length of the CDR3 is 14 residues. The V gene lost 6 bases and the J gene lost 1 base, with 12 bases spanning the gap. This CDR3 reads CATRKGGGQETQYF. DNA of the CDR3: TGTGCCACCAGGAAGGGAGGGGGCCAAGAGACCCAGTACTTC.

This clonotype has at least ten counts. The chain uses TRBV27 and TRBJ2-1; 10 nucleotides align to TRBD2. Trimming cost V 4 bases and J 15 bases; bases outside gene matches: 12. The CDR3 has 14 residues. CDR1 and CDR2 from the germline V gene are MNHEY and SMNVEV (reference sequence). CDR3 residues: CASSSHLAGDRPFF. The CDR3, as DNA: TGTGCCAGCAGTTCACACCTAGCGGGAGATAGACCGTTCTTC.

Many counts were recorded for this clonotype. The chain employs TRBV7-2 and TRBJ2-2; no firm D call. Per the germline V gene, CDR1 is SGHTA and CDR2 is FQGNSA. The V end was cut by 3 bases, the J end by 6 bases, with 11 bases between. The CDR3 is 14 residues long. The CDR3 region is CASSLGPKAGELFF. The CDR3 DNA reads TGTGCCAGCAGCTTGGGCCCTAAGGCCGGGGAGCTGTTTTTT.

This clonotype showed up many times. This chain connects TRBV27 to TRBJ2-1; possibly TRBD1 for D (6 bases). The CDR3 is 15 residues long. In germline, CDR1 is MNHEY, CDR2 SMNVEV (reference sequence). V shed 2 bases and J shed 2 bases, with 10 bases lying between them. The CDR3 nucleotides read TGTGCCAGCAGTTTAATAGGGACAACCTACAATGAGCAGTTCTTC. As protein: CASSLIGTTYNEQFF.

This clonotype showed up many times. This sequence joins TRBV7-8 and TRBJ1-4; D possibly corresponds to TRBD1 (5 bases). With 2 bases removed from V and 8 bases from J, the gap between germline ends came to 12 bases. There are 14 residues in the CDR3. CDR1 and CDR2 (germline): SGHVS, FQNEAQ. The CDR3 DNA sequence: TGTGCCAGCAGCTTATCAAGTCAGGGAGAAAAACTGTTTTTT. Protein sequence: CASSLSSQGEKLFF.

The chain combines TRBV28 with TRBJ2-3; D is undetermined. V was pared by 5 bases and J by 0 bases, with 12 bases between. This CDR3 has 15 amino acids. Germline V gene data show CDR1 as MDHEN and CDR2 as SYDVKM. The CDR3 sequence is CASSIPARSTDTQYF. CDR3 in DNA: TGTGCCAGCAGTATCCCTGCGAGAAGCACAGATACGCAGTATTTT. Based on the CDR3 plus reference TRBV28 and TRBJ2-3, the full variable domain is DVKVTQSSRYLVKRTGEKVFLECVQDMDHENMFWYRQDPGLGLRLIYFSYDVKMKEKGDIPEGYSVSREKKERFSLILESASTNQTSMYLCASSIPARSTDTQYFGPGTRLTVL.

Many counts were recorded for this clonotype. V and J are TRBV5-6 and TRBJ2-5; D is unclear. V was cut by 3 bases and J by 4 bases, with 4 bases left in between. The CDR3 is 11 amino acids. The V gene's germline CDR1 is SGHDT and CDR2 YYEEEE. CDR3 nucleotide sequence: TGTGCCAGCAGCTACGGAGAGACCCAGTACTTC. This gives the protein CASSYGETQYF.

This clonotype occurred a few times. The rearrangement joins TRBV9 to TRBJ2-1; 7 bases line up with TRBD2. The CDR3 covers 15 residues. V lost 4 bases and J lost 4; bases outside the gene matches: 8. Germline assignment: CDR1 SGDLS and CDR2 YYNGEE. CDR3: CASSPREKGYNEQFF. DNA of the CDR3: TGTGCCAGCAGCCCGCGGGAGAAAGGGTACAATGAGCAGTTCTTC.

This clonotype came up many times. The rearrangement uses TRBV28 and TRBJ2-7, with TRBD2 matching over 10 bases. V was pared by 7 bases and J by 3 bases, with 9 bases of the junction left unmatched. This CDR3 has 15 amino acids. Germline lookup yields CDR1 MDHEN and CDR2 SYDVKM. The CDR3 bases are TGTGCCAGCACCCGAACTAGCGGGAAGAGCTACGAGCAGTACTTC. Amino acid sequence: CASTRTSGKSYEQYF.

This clonotype was counted between two and nine times. The J gene is TRBJ1-2, the V gene TRBV12-3 or TRBV12-4; D unresolved. The CDR3 covers 16 residues. Trimming took off 6 bases at V and 6 bases at J, with 23 bases between the two ends. As DNA, the CDR3 is TGTGCCAGCAGCCCCCGATCAACGGGGTTTGGGAATGGCTACACCTTC. Translation: CASSPRSTGFGNGYTF.

This clonotype was seen many times. The genes are TRBV6-5 and TRBJ1-4; perhaps TRBD1 as D (6 bases). Germline V gene sequence: CDR1 MNHEY, CDR2 SVGAGI. Trimming took off 5 bases at V and 8 bases at J, with 12 bases between the two ends. CDR3 size: 13 residues. This CDR3 is CASSRTAQEKLFF. CDR3 in DNA: TGTGCCAGCAGTCGGACAGCCCAAGAAAAACTGTTTTTT.

This clonotype was observed at least ten times. In nucleotides, the CDR3 is TGTGCCAGCAGTTTGGGGCTAGCGTCCTACAATGAGCAGTTCTTC. Translation: CASSLGLASYNEQFF. This chain joins TRBV28 and TRBJ2-1; weak D call: TRBD2 (6 bases). Germline V gene sequence: CDR1 MDHEN, CDR2 SYDVKM. V lost 3 bases, J lost 1 base, and 10 bases lay in between. The CDR3 loop spans 15 amino acids.